This TCR beta chain is drawn from a study of T cell responses to AZD1222 COVID-19 vaccine. The V gene lost 4 bases and the J gene lost 4 bases, with 8 bases spanning the gap. The CDR3 is 12 amino acids. The germline V gene has CDR1 SGHNT and CDR2 YYREEE (reference sequence). The data were produced by immunoSEQ multiplex PCR, yet TCRdb's version contains in-frame clones alone and is incomplete. The sample holds around 46,000 clones, around 91% seen once. Researchers grouped second doses given at about 4 or about 12 weeks into one pool. The clonotype comes from an adult who received the AZD1222 COVID-19 vaccine. J is TRBJ2-5 and V is TRBV5-4; D is possibly TRBD1 or TRBD2 (6 bases each). The specimen comprised peripheral blood, sampled 28 days after the second AZD1222 dose. CDR3: CASSPGAETQYF. The CDR3 nucleotides read TGTGCCAGCAGCCCGGGGGCAGAGACCCAGTACTTC.